This T cell receptor beta chain was sequenced in a study of blood T cells in healthy people across ages. Whole-study context: Template switching picked up about one barcoded beta molecule for each two T cells.

CDR1 and CDR2 (germline): MGHRA, YSYEKL. The CDR3 contains 15 residues. Trimming left V 2 bases short and J 2 bases short, with 13 bases between. The table lists this clonotype with many counts. Its antigen is not identified. Findings and limits, study-wide: It was the long-lived donors that had more naive CD4+ cells and higher diversity than aged donors.

Extracted total RNA amounted to at least 5.5 micrograms for each sample. A second PCR of 7 to 11 cycles used a sample-barcoded 5' primer and a J-beta primer mix. Each cDNA molecule was tagged by a template-switch adaptor with 12 random nucleotides. TCRdb passed the 5' RACE reads through MiXCR, listing each CDR3 protein once. The table records about a million distinct CDR3 sequences, 51% of them present only once. The clonotype was recovered from a woman in her fifties or sixties in good health. The gene calls are TRBV4-1 and TRBJ2-7, with D possibly being TRBD1 (5 bases). Sample: blood. The chain's CDR3 is CASSQNWVGAYEQYF. The CDR3 coding sequence is TGCGCCAGCAGCCAAAACTGGGTAGGGGCCTACGAGCAGTACTTC.